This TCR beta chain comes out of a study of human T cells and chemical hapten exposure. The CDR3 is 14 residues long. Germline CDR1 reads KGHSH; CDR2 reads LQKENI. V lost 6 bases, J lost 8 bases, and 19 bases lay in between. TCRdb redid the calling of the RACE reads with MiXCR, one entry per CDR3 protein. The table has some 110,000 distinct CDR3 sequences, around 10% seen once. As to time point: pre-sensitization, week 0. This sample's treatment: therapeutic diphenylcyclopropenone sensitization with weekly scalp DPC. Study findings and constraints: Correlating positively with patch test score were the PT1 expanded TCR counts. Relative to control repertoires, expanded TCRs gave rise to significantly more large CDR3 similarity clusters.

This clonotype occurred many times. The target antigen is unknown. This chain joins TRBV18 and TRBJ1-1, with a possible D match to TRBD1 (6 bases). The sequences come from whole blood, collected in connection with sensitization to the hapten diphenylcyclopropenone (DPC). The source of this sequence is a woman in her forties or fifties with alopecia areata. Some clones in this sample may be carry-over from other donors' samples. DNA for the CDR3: TGTGCCAGCTCCGATATAGGAGGACAGACCGAAGCTTTCTTT. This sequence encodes CASSDIGGQTEAFF.